The T cell receptor beta chain under discussion was sequenced for a study of PD-1 blockade in classical Hodgkin lymphoma. On the study more broadly: Nivolumab was given intravenously to patients at 3 mg/kg every 2 weeks.

TCRdb keeps only in-frame clones here, not all; method: immunoSEQ multiplex PCR. This repertoire shows more than 30,000 clones, approximately 82% found once; its top ten account for roughly 16%. Whole-study findings and limits: Sources of repertoire differences remain undefined, possibly disease activity or prior therapy. Newly diagnosed patients were said to have less baseline TCR diversity than healthy donors did.

With no exception, relapse followed autologous stem cell transplantation in all patients, and brentuximab vedotin exposure varied. As to this clone: The antigen is undetermined.

This CDR3 region has 14 residues. V was pared by 1 base and J by 4 bases, with 11 bases between. The V gene's germline CDR1 is SEHNR and CDR2 FQNEAQ (reference sequence). The origin of this receptor is a human donor with classical Hodgkin lymphoma. The material sequenced was peripheral blood mononuclear cells (PBMCs), taken before the second cycle of nivolumab. The gene calls are TRBV7-9 and TRBJ2-7; no clear D. The CDR3 nucleotides read TGTGCCAGCAGCTTAGGAGTGAATGGATACGAGCAGTACTTC. It specifies CASSLGVNGYEQYF. The entire variable domain, with the rest obtained from reference TRBV7-9 and TRBJ2-7, is as follows: DTGVSQNPRHKITKRGQNVTFRCDPISEHNRLYWYRQTLGQGPEFLTYFQNEAQLEKSRLLSDRFSAERPKGSFSTLEIQRTEQGDSAMYLCASSLGVNGYEQYFGPGTRLTVT.